The 8 T cell receptor beta chains in this list originate from one sample, sequenced in a study of cytomegalovirus exposure and HLA in healthy donors (dated by TCRdb to between 2016 and 2019). Library preparation was by the immunoSEQ multiplex PCR assay. A mixture of 60 forward primers for TCR Vbeta segments and 13 reverse primers for TCR Jbeta segments was used in the multiplex PCR. This immuneACCESS table, as held by TCRdb, lists in-frame sequences with V and J called but not all clones. Of the missing ones, under half trace to an unresolved V gene in checked studies; the others have no known cause. In all, the sample holds roughly 78,000 clones, and 65% to 70% of those were seen once. The ten biggest clones cover roughly 21% of the sample. Material: PBMCs. All receptors derive from a man in his forties in good health and CMV-seropositive.

On this clone: At the DNA level, this CDR3 is encoded by other sequences in the same sample as well. The rearrangement joins TRBV27 to TRBJ1-6; a possible D gene is TRBD1 (5 bases). The CDR3 has 15 residues. V lost 3 bases, J lost 1 base, and 7 bases lay in between. Germline V gene sequence: CDR1 MNHEY, CDR2 SMNVEV (reference sequence). This CDR3 reads CASSFGGSYNSPLHF. The CDR3 DNA follows: TGTGCCAGCAGTTTTGGGGGGTCCTATAATTCACCCCTCCACTTT.

This clone has just a few counts. The DNA of the CDR3 is TGTGCCAGCCTATTCGAGGGGGTCAGGGCCACTGAAGCTTTCTTT. Translation: CASLFEGVRATEAFF. The chain couples TRBV7-9 to TRBJ1-1; TRBD1 is a possible D gene (6 bases). The length of the CDR3 is 15 residues. V was cut by 8 bases and J by 4 bases, with 20 bases left in between. From germline, CDR1 is SEHNR and CDR2 FQNEAQ (reference sequence).

This chain uses TRBV11-2 with TRBJ2-1; 7 nucleotides agree with TRBD1. The CDR3 totals 13 residues. Unmatched junction bases numbered 3, after V lost 3 bases and J lost 7 bases. Germline V CDR1 and CDR2: SGHAT, FQNNGV. As DNA, the CDR3 is TGTGCCAGCAGCTTTAACAGGGGTAATGAGCAGTTCTTC. Translating gives CASSFNRGNEQFF. Complete variable domain (other parts from reference TRBV11-2 and TRBJ2-1): EAGVAQSPRYKIIEKRQSVAFWCNPISGHATLYWYQQILGQGPKLLIQFQNNGVVDDSQLPKDRFSAERLKGVDSTLKIQPAKLEDSAVYLCASSFNRGNEQFFGPGTRLTVL.

This clone was found a few times. The rearrangement joins TRBV5-1 to TRBJ1-1; 8 nucleotides line up with TRBD1. CDR3 length equals 14 residues. From germline, CDR1 is SGHRS and CDR2 YFSETQ. Trimming cost V 5 bases and J 1 base; bases outside gene matches: 4. In DNA, the CDR3 is TGCGCCAGCAGTTTCGGGACAGGGAACACTGAAGCTTTCTTT. It is translated as CASSFGTGNTEAFF.

The chain employs TRBV28 and TRBJ2-7; D remains ambiguous. The germline CDR1 and CDR2 sequences are MDHEN and SYDVKM. There are 12 residues in the CDR3. Trimming removed 6 bases from V and 7 bases from J, with 13 bases in between. The CDR3 sequence is CASSPIGWEQYF. The CDR3 region has the DNA TGTGCCAGCAGCCCTATCGGGTGGGAGCAGTACTTC.

The rearrangement links TRBV5-6 to TRBJ1-1, with 9 bases identical to TRBD1. The germline CDR1 and CDR2 sequences are SGHDT and YYEEEE. J lost 0 bases, V lost 4 bases, and 4 bases had no gene match. The length of the CDR3 is 15 residues. CDR3: CASSKDRGLNTEAFF. The CDR3, as DNA: TGTGCCAGCAGCAAGGACAGGGGCTTGAACACTGAAGCTTTCTTT.

The chain links TRBV4-1 to TRBJ2-2; D remains unclear. V lost 3 bases, J lost 2 bases, and 19 bases lay in between. This CDR3 is built from 18 residues. Germline lookup yields CDR1 MGHRA and CDR2 YSYEKL. The DNA of the CDR3 is TGCGCCAGCAGCCACGCTACCTTAACGCCTACCAACACCGGGGAGCTGTTTTTT. Its translation: CASSHATLTPTNTGELFF.

The chain has TRBV27 and TRBJ1-6; TRBD1 aligns across 7 bases. The V segment lost 6 bases and the J segment 4 bases; nucleotides outside the gene matches: 9. Germline V gives CDR1 MNHEY, CDR2 SMNVEV (reference sequence). This CDR3 is built from 16 residues. The CDR3 DNA reads TGTGCCAGCAGACTAAACAGGGGTCTATATAATTCACCCCTCCACTTT. The encoded protein is CASRLNRGLYNSPLHF.